This is a list of T cell receptor beta chains from one sample in a study of Ad26.COV2.S vaccination and SARS-CoV-2 variants. Measured with immunoSEQ multiplex PCR; TCRdb has only the in-frame clones, and not every one. Counted here are hundreds of thousands of clones, roughly 90% occurring once; the ten biggest clones make up approximately 1.5%. The sample was peripheral blood, taken in a trial of Ad26.COV2.S vaccine versus placebo. The receptor source for this set is a person between 18 and 65 years old who received the Ad26.COV2.S COVID-19 vaccine or a placebo. CDR3s include the opening cysteine and the closing phenylalanine or tryptophan. D genes are given only for firm matches. Size is stated for part of the rows, as once, few or many counts, or as a class when the clone is expanded.

>TRBV21-1|many|-|15|TRBJ1-6
TGTGCCAGCCGTTATAGAGGGAATCTTAATTCACCCCTCCACTTT
CASRYRGNLNSPLHF
>TRBV6-2/TRBV6-3|-|-|16|TRBJ2-4
TGTGCCAGCAGTTCCAGAAGAGGGCTAGCCAAAAACATTCAGTACTTC
CASSSRRGLAKNIQYF
>TRBV30|-|TRBD2|13|TRBJ2-7
TGTGCCTGGAGTGTCGCGGGAGGAATTGAGCAGTACTTC
CAWSVAGGIEQYF
>TRBV6-4|-|TRBD2|18|TRBJ2-1
TGTGCCAGCAGTGACTTGGGAACTAGCGGGGGGGACTACAATGAGCAGTTCTTC
CASSDLGTSGGDYNEQFF
>TRBV11-2|-|-|15|TRBJ1-3
TGTGCCAGCAGCTCCCCGGTTTCTGCTGAAAACACCATATATTTT
CASSSPVSAENTIYF
>TRBV5-1|-|-|14|TRBJ1-2
TGCGCCAGCAGCTTTTCAGGGGCAGGGGAGGGCTACACCTTC
CASSFSGAGEGYTF
>TRBV7-2|once|TRBD2|15|TRBJ2-5
TGTGCCAGCAGCTGGCGGACTAGCGGGAGGCCGCCCCAGTACTTC
CASSWRTSGRPPQYF
>TRBV6-5|-|-|12|TRBJ1-2
TGTGCCAGCAGTAGAAGGGTCGGGGGCTACACCTTC
CASSRRVGGYTF
>TRBV10-3|-|-|15|TRBJ1-1
TGTGCCATCAGTGACCCGGGACAAATGAACACTGAAGCTTTCTTT
CAISDPGQMNTEAFF
>TRBV23-1|-|TRBD2|15|TRBJ2-1
TGCGCCAGCAGTCAGCGGGGGAAGTCCTACAATGAGCAGTTCTTC
CASSQRGKSYNEQFF
>TRBV7-8|once|TRBD1|15|TRBJ1-1
TGTGCCAGCAGCTTAGGCGCGAGGGGGCGCACTGAAGCTTTCTTT
CASSLGARGRTEAFF
>TRBV10-3|-|TRBD1|15|TRBJ1-2
TGTGCCATCCGGTCACCGGGACAGGGAGGCTATGGCTACACCTTC
CAIRSPGQGGYGYTF
>TRBV19|-|-|15|TRBJ1-1
TGTGCCAGTAGCCCCGGGTCTTCAAGGAGCACTGAAGCTTTCTTT
CASSPGSSRSTEAFF
>TRBV9|-|-|13|TRBJ2-5
TGTGCCAGCAGCCCCGGGCCTCAAGAGACCCAGTACTTC
CASSPGPQETQYF
>TRBV4-2|-|-|12|TRBJ1-1
TGTGCCAGCAGCCAAGTCAGGGAAGAAGCTTTCTTT
CASSQVREEAFF
>TRBV5-4|-|TRBD2|16|TRBJ2-1
TGTGCCAGCAGCTTCCCGGGAGGGGACTCCTACAATGAGCAGTTCTTC
CASSFPGGDSYNEQFF
>TRBV5-1|-|TRBD1|16|TRBJ1-1
TGCGCCAGCAGCTTGGGACAGGGGGCATTAGGCACTGAAGCTTTCTTT
CASSLGQGALGTEAFF
>TRBV7-2|-|TRBD1|14|TRBJ2-7
TGTGCCAGCAGGGAACGGACAGGGTCAAGCGAGCAGTACTTC
CASRERTGSSEQYF
>TRBV18|-|-|16|TRBJ1-5
TGTGCCAGCTCCCCTATCGGCCAGGCTGGGAATCAGCCCCAGCATTTT
CASSPIGQAGNQPQHF